The next 23 T cell receptor beta chains were all read from a single sample in a study of shared clonotypes between healthy human individuals. Repertoires were generated with immunoSEQ multiplex PCR, while TCRdb's copy carries only in-frame clones and drops some. Among under 2,000,000 clones listed, approximately 94% were seen once. Terminally differentiated effector memory CD45RA+ cells were left out of the naive CD8 fraction, which was CD45RO-negative and positively selected for CCR7. The sample was naive CD8+ T cells sorted from blood. The receptor source for this set is a young man in good health.

The chain has TRBV5-6 and TRBJ2-7; no definite D call. Trimming left V 4 bases short and J 0 bases short, with 14 bases between. Germline lookup yields CDR1 SGHDT and CDR2 YYEEEE. The CDR3 length is 15 residues. CDR3: CASSPYGESSYEQYF. The CDR3 coding sequence is TGTGCCAGCAGCCCATACGGAGAAAGCTCCTACGAGCAGTACTTC.

This chain's CDR3 is CASSLVAGVEGYEQYF. As DNA, the CDR3 is TGTGCCAGCAGCTTAGTAGCGGGAGTAGAAGGTTACGAGCAGTACTTC. The genes are TRBV7-2 and TRBJ2-7, with 9 bases lining up with TRBD2. The V segment lost 1 base and the J segment 4 bases; nucleotides outside the gene matches: 8. Germline values: CDR1 SGHTA, CDR2 FQGNSA. The CDR3 length is 16 residues. Using reference TRBV7-2 and TRBJ2-7 for the parts outside the CDR3, the full variable domain is GAGVSQSPSNKVTEKGKDVELRCDPISGHTALYWYRQSLGQGLEFLIYFQGNSAPDKSGLPSDRFSAERTGGSVSTLTIQRTQQEDSAVYLCASSLVAGVEGYEQYFGPGTRLTVT.

The rearrangement uses TRBV11-2 and TRBJ2-3, with 7 bases aligning to TRBD2. Germline values: CDR1 SGHAT, CDR2 FQNNGV. V was clipped by 2 bases and J by 3 bases; unmatched bases: 5. CDR3 size: 15 residues. CDR3 nucleotide sequence: TGTGCCAGCAGCTTAACGTGGGAGGGAACAGATACGCAGTATTTT. It is translated as CASSLTWEGTDTQYF.

The CDR3 DNA sequence: TGTGCCAGCAGCCAAGATCTGGTGAACACCGGGGAGCTGTTTTTT. It is translated as CASSQDLVNTGELFF. This chain joins TRBV4-2 and TRBJ2-2; no firm D call. V was cut by 0 bases and J by 1 base, with 6 bases left in between. The CDR3 covers 15 residues. Germline CDR1 and CDR2: LGHNA and YNFKEQ.

This chain links TRBV7-3 with TRBJ1-2; D is ambiguous. Germline loops: CDR1 SGHTA, CDR2 FQGTGA. The V and J ends lost 1 base and 2 bases respectively, with 5 bases between them. The CDR3 loop spans 13 amino acids. The DNA for the CDR3 is TGTGCCAGCAGCTTAATGGGCAACTATGGCTACACCTTC. Translated, it gives CASSLMGNYGYTF.

The V gene is TRBV9, the J gene TRBJ2-3; 8 nucleotides align to TRBD2. CDR3 length equals 15 residues. V lost 3 bases, J lost 2 bases, and 5 bases stayed unmatched. Germline V gene lookup returns CDR1 SGDLS and CDR2 YYNGEE. The CDR3 sequence: CASSGVAGYTDTQYF. CDR3 DNA sequence: TGTGCCAGCAGCGGGGTAGCGGGGTACACAGATACGCAGTATTTT.

The chain joins TRBV4-1 to TRBJ1-2, with TRBD1 identical over 10 bases. Germline V lookup: CDR1 MGHRA, CDR2 YSYEKL. V gave up 1 base and J gave up 5 bases; unmatched junction bases: 1. CDR3 size: 14 residues. As DNA, the CDR3 is TGCGCCAGCAGCCAAGGGGACAGGGGATATGGCTACACCTTC. Translating it yields CASSQGDRGYGYTF.

This sequence joins TRBV9 and TRBJ2-2; 10 nucleotides match TRBD1. The ends lost 0 bases at V and 5 bases at J; junction bases unmatched: 7. The CDR3 consists of 17 residues. CDR1 is SGDLS, CDR2 YYNGEE, per germline. The CDR3, as DNA: TGTGCCAGCAGCGTAGCTCTCGGGACAGGGGATACCGGGGAGCTGTTTTTT. Protein: CASSVALGTGDTGELFF. The complete variable domain, with remaining parts taken from reference TRBV9 and TRBJ2-2, reads DSGVTQTPKHLITATGQRVTLRCSPRSGDLSVYWYQQSLDQGLQFLIQYYNGEERAKGNILERFSAQQFPDLHSELNLSSLELGDSALYFCASSVALGTGDTGELFFGEGSRLTVL.

This chain joins TRBV28 and TRBJ2-7; D ambiguous. The germline V gene has CDR1 MDHEN and CDR2 SYDVKM. Trimming pared 2 bases from V and 3 bases from J, leaving 17 bases between. The CDR3 loop spans 16 amino acids. In DNA, the CDR3 is TGTGCCAGCAGTTTAGTGGTTGGTCAAAATTACTACGAGCAGTACTTC. It encodes CASSLVVGQNYYEQYF.

The table lists this clone with a count of one. Other DNA sequences within the sample encode an identical CDR3. The chain joins TRBV4-1 to TRBJ1-3; D may be TRBD1 (6 bases). The germline V gene encodes CDR1 MGHRA and CDR2 YSYEKL. The CDR3 loop spans 15 amino acids. V was shortened by 0 bases and J by 4 bases, with 10 bases between the two germline ends. The CDR3 region has the DNA TGCGCCAGCAGCCAAGATACGGGGACAGGAAACACCATATATTTT. This gives the protein CASSQDTGTGNTIYF.

The chain carries TRBV6-1 and TRBJ1-5; TRBD1 matches at 11 bases. Trimming took 3 bases from V and 1 from J; bases not matched to a gene: 5. The germline V gene has CDR1 MNHNS and CDR2 SASEGT. The length of the CDR3 is 17 residues. The CDR3 region is CASSDGQGAWSNQPQHF. The CDR3 DNA follows: TGTGCCAGCAGTGACGGACAGGGGGCTTGGAGCAATCAGCCCCAGCATTTT.

V and J are TRBV6-1 and TRBJ2-1, with D hard to call. CDR1 MNHNS and CDR2 SASEGT come from the germline V gene. The CDR3 is 16 amino acids. V was shortened by 1 base and J by 2 bases, with 12 bases between the two germline ends. In nucleotides, the CDR3 is TGTGCCAGCAGTGAAGATGGGATTGGGGCCTACAATGAGCAGTTCTTC. It encodes CASSEDGIGAYNEQFF.

DNA of the CDR3: TGTGCCAGCAGTTTAACAGGGGCCTCCTATGGCTACACCTTC. Translation: CASSLTGASYGYTF. V is TRBV27 and J is TRBJ1-2; 7 positions agree with TRBD1. Germline assignment: CDR1 MNHEY and CDR2 SMNVEV (reference sequence). The CDR3 totals 14 residues. Trimming removed 2 bases from V and 4 bases from J; junction bases left unmatched: 4.

This sequence joins TRBV4-1 and TRBJ2-7; 8 bases are a match to TRBD1. The CDR3 totals 14 residues. The germline gives CDR1 MGHRA, CDR2 YSYEKL. V was clipped by 4 bases and J by 7 bases; unmatched bases: 9. This CDR3 is CASSPQTGVEEQYF. The CDR3 nucleotides read TGCGCCAGCAGCCCCCAGACAGGGGTAGAAGAGCAGTACTTC.

Notes on this clone: This same CDR3 is encoded by further DNA sequences in the sample. V is TRBV27 and J is TRBJ2-7; 7 nucleotides agree with TRBD1. Unmatched junction bases numbered 2, after V lost 3 bases and J lost 3 bases. CDR3 length equals 13 residues. Germline V gene sequence: CDR1 MNHEY, CDR2 SMNVEV (reference sequence). CDR3 coding DNA: TGTGCCAGCAGTTTGGCAGGGGGCTACGAGCAGTACTTC. Protein product: CASSLAGGYEQYF.

Of note for this clone: Compared with germline, one end of the junction differs, possibly owing to a read error. The chain's CDR3 is CASSYPGLLPYEQYF. CDR3 sequence (DNA): TGTGCTAGCAGCTACCCGGGACTCCTGCCCTACGAGCAGTACTTC. This sequence joins TRBV7-7 and TRBJ2-7; tentatively, D is TRBD2 (6 bases). The CDR3 runs to 15 residues. The germline V gene has CDR1 SSHAT and CDR2 FNYEAQ (reference sequence).

The chain combines TRBV7-9 with TRBJ2-3; 9 bases are shared with TRBD2. Germline V gives CDR1 SEHNR, CDR2 FQNEAQ (reference sequence). CDR3 size: 15 residues. Trimming removed 3 bases from V and 3 bases from J; junction bases left unmatched: 4. CDR3 nucleotides: TGTGCCAGCAGCTTCGTAGCGGGGGAGACAGATACGCAGTATTTT. This sequence encodes CASSFVAGETDTQYF. Using reference TRBV7-9 and TRBJ2-3 for the parts outside the CDR3, the full variable domain is DTGVSQNPRHKITKRGQNVTFRCDPISEHNRLYWYRQTLGQGPEFLTYFQNEAQLEKSRLLSDRFSAERPKGSFSTLEIQRTEQGDSAMYLCASSFVAGETDTQYFGPGTRLTVL.

V and J are TRBV27 and TRBJ1-4; D possibly corresponds to TRBD1 (5 bases). Per the germline V gene, CDR1 is MNHEY and CDR2 is SMNVEV (reference sequence). The V end was cut by 3 bases, the J end by 6 bases, with 8 bases between. The CDR3 extends over 13 amino acids. The CDR3: CASSFRGDEKLFF. The DNA of the CDR3 is TGTGCCAGCAGTTTTAGGGGAGATGAAAAACTGTTTTTT.

The chain carries TRBV19 and TRBJ2-1; 11 nucleotides agree with TRBD2. The CDR3 covers 14 residues. V lost 5 bases to trimming and J lost 5 bases; unmatched junction nucleotides: 2. Germline CDR1 and CDR2: LNHDA and SQIVND (reference sequence). The CDR3 region is CASSVTSGNNEQFF. In DNA, the CDR3 is TGTGCCAGTAGTGTGACTAGCGGGAACAATGAGCAGTTCTTC. Looking up the rest from reference TRBV19 and TRBJ2-1 gives the full variable domain: DGGITQSPKYLFRKEGQNVTLSCEQNLNHDAMYWYRQDPGQGLRLIYYSQIVNDFQKGDIAEGYSVSREKKESFPLTVTSAQKNPTAFYLCASSVTSGNNEQFFGPGTRLTVL.

This chain links TRBV19 with TRBJ2-2; perhaps D is TRBD1 or TRBD2 (5 bases each). Between the trimmed V and J ends, which lost 3 bases and 5 bases, there was a span of 16 bases. The CDR3 is 16 amino acids. The germline gives CDR1 LNHDA, CDR2 SQIVND (reference sequence). The CDR3 sequence is CASSMGPGWGTGELFF. As DNA, the CDR3 is TGTGCCAGTAGTATGGGGCCAGGGTGGGGGACCGGGGAGCTGTTTTTT.

CDR3: CASSPGTGRSPLHF. DNA of the CDR3: TGTGCCAGCAGCCCCGGGACAGGTCGTTCACCCCTCCACTTT. The genes are TRBV9 and TRBJ1-6; 8 bases line up with TRBD1. The length of the CDR3 is 14 residues. Trimming at V came to 4 bases and at J to 9 bases, leaving 6 bases not matched to a gene. Germline V gene data show CDR1 as SGDLS and CDR2 as YYNGEE.

The CDR3 bases are TGTGCCAGCAGCTTGGTCGAGAGGAATGAGCAGTTCTTC. Translating it yields CASSLVERNEQFF. The chain combines TRBV5-8 with TRBJ2-1; D gene ambiguous. The CDR3 totals 13 residues. V was pared by 0 bases and J by 7 bases, with 8 bases between. From germline, CDR1 is SGHTS and CDR2 YDEGEE.

The CDR3 sequence is CASSQAGVVRNNEQFF. In DNA form, the CDR3 reads TGCGCCAGCAGCCAAGCGGGGGTCGTGAGGAACAATGAGCAGTTCTTC. This chain joins TRBV4-1 and TRBJ2-1, with D perhaps TRBD2 (6 bases). V lost 1 base and J 5 bases, leaving 15 bases between the germline ends. The CDR3 sequence is 16 residues long. Germline CDR1 and CDR2: MGHRA and YSYEKL.